Listed below are T cell receptor beta chains from one sample, sequenced in a study of blood T cell repertoires in COVID-19. Assay used: immunoSEQ multiplex PCR; TCRdb lists only in-frame clones, some missing. This table holds 250,000 to 350,000 clones, more than 80% found once. Specimen: peripheral blood. The origin of the receptors is a woman in her 30s with COVID-19, enrolled during active disease. The CDR3 runs from the conserved cysteine through the conserved F or W. The order of the fields is V gene, J gene, D gene, CDR3 protein, CDR3 DNA. The D gene is left open where the match is weak.

TRBV18	TRBJ1-4	-	CASSLREKLFF	TGTGCCAGCTCACTTCGTGAAAAACTGTTTTTT
TRBV10-3	TRBJ1-2	TRBD1	CAISGYADRDGYTF	TGTGCCATCAGTGGCTATGCAGACAGGGATGGCTACACCTTC
TRBV30	TRBJ2-1	-	CAWTGLQGGEQFF	TGTGCCTGGACGGGACTCCAGGGTGGTGAGCAGTTCTTC
TRBV7-9	TRBJ1-5	-	CASSLDRGNQPQHF	TGTGCCAGCAGCTTAGACCGAGGCAATCAGCCCCAGCATTTT
TRBV7-2	TRBJ2-5	-	CASSYPTPGKETQYF	TGTGCCAGCAGCTACCCGACCCCGGGGAAAGAGACCCAGTACTTC
TRBV28	TRBJ2-1	TRBD1	CASSSGQGAVGKFF	TGTGCCAGCAGTTCCGGACAGGGGGCAGTTGGGAAGTTCTTC
TRBV5-5	TRBJ2-7	-	CASSLEQYEQYF	TGTGCCAGCAGCTTGGAGCAATACGAGCAGTACTTC
TRBV5-1	TRBJ2-3	TRBD2	CASSAGTSGTDTQYF	TGCGCCAGCAGCGCCGGGACTAGCGGCACAGATACGCAGTATTTT
TRBV19	TRBJ1-4	TRBD1	CASSLLGQGVNEKLFF	TGTGCCAGTAGTCTATTGGGACAGGGGGTTAATGAAAAACTGTTTTTT
TRBV7-5	TRBJ2-1	-	CARSLASSASYNEQFF	TGTGCCAGAAGCTTAGCGTCTAGCGCCTCCTACAATGAGCAGTTCTTC
TRBV30	TRBJ2-3	TRBD1	CASERGTGEDTQYF	TGTGCCTCGGAGAGGGGGACAGGGGAAGATACGCAGTATTTT
TRBV5-1	TRBJ1-4	TRBD1	CASSPFGGQGTSEKLFF	TGCGCCAGCAGCCCATTCGGCGGACAGGGCACTAGTGAAAAACTGTTTTTT
TRBV29-1	TRBJ2-3	-	CSVVPTSTDTQYF	TGCAGCGTTGTCCCGACTAGCACAGATACGCAGTATTTT
TRBV6-1	TRBJ2-7	TRBD2	CASSEGGGLESYEQYF	TGTGCCAGCAGTGAAGGGGGAGGGCTAGAGAGCTACGAGCAGTACTTC
TRBV2	TRBJ2-5	-	CAIISGGGVGETQYF	TGTGCCATCATCTCGGGGGGCGGAGTAGGAGAGACCCAGTACTTC
TRBV29-1	TRBJ2-3	TRBD2	CRIKRGTSVADTQYF	TGCAGAATCAAACGCGGGACTAGCGTGGCAGATACGCAGTATTTT